This T cell receptor (beta chain) was found in a study of T-cell memory formation after mild COVID-19. The germline V gene encodes CDR1 MNHEY and CDR2 SVGAGI. Trimming at V came to 5 bases and at J to 9 bases, leaving 14 bases not matched to a gene. The CDR3 extends over 15 amino acids. TCRdb fed the 5' RACE reads into MiXCR, producing one record per CDR3 protein. The sample has about 180,000 distinct CDR3 sequences; approximately 16% are singletons. This receptor was obtained from an adult woman who had mild COVID-19 (a few samples of this study predate the infection). Cell type and time point are not known. The chain recombines TRBV6-5 with TRBJ2-7; 9 bases map to TRBD1. The sample taken for sequencing was PBMCs or a T cell subset sorted from them (not recorded which). As DNA, the CDR3 is TGTGCCAGCAGTAGGCAGGGACAGGGTAATGTCGGGCAGTACTTC. Residues: CASSRQGQGNVGQYF.